The TCR beta chain under discussion was sequenced for a study of Ad26.COV2.S vaccination and SARS-CoV-2 variants. Overall study results and limits: It was found that vaccine and placebo recipients had similar non-spike TCR breadth. Vaccine recipients surpassed placebo recipients in spike-specific TCR breadth.

Concerning this clone: What it binds is unknown.

Treatment given: some 19 received Ad26.COV2.S at low or high dose, single or two shots; about 5 received placebo; per-sample allocation not given. Specimen acquisition occurred on day 63 following the initial vaccine or placebo injection. An 18-55-year-old adult in Boston served as donor. V trimming: 6 bases; J trimming: 1 base; junction bases outside the gene matches: 11. The CDR3 runs to 17 residues. CDR1 LNHDA and CDR2 SQIVND come from the germline V gene (reference sequence). Measured with immunoSEQ multiplex PCR; TCRdb has only the in-frame clones, and not every one. The sample holds hundreds of thousands of clones, approximately 87% seen once.

The TCR comes from a person aged 18 to 65 who received the Ad26.COV2.S COVID-19 vaccine or a placebo. Sequencing used peripheral blood, obtained in a trial of Ad26.COV2.S vaccine versus placebo. The chain uses TRBV19 and TRBJ1-5; 8 bases agree with TRBD1. The CDR3: CASRPTVRQGSNQPQHF. DNA for the CDR3: TGTGCCAGTAGACCAACCGTGAGACAGGGGAGCAATCAGCCCCAGCATTTT.